This TCR beta chain was found in a study of human T cells and chemical hapten exposure. Time point: pre-sensitization, week 0. Documented treatment: therapeutic diphenylcyclopropenone sensitization with weekly scalp DPC. Sample donors consisted of patients with alopecia, aged 18 to 70 years, who were suitable for DPC. The CDR3 is 13 amino acids. With 5 bases removed from V and 4 bases from J, the gap between germline ends came to 12 bases. Germline V CDR1 and CDR2: SEHNR, FQNEAQ (reference sequence). TCRdb used MiXCR to reprocess the RACE reads, holding one entry per CDR3 protein. The sample comprises approximately 320,000 distinct CDR3 sequences, around 5.5% of which are singletons, and under 9.5% rests with the top ten. This clonotype appeared many times.

V usage is TRBV7-9 and J usage is TRBJ2-7; D is unclear. The sample in question was whole blood, obtained in connection with sensitization to the hapten diphenylcyclopropenone (DPC). This receptor was identified in a woman younger than 30 with alopecia areata. Some clones in this sample may be carry-over from other donors' samples. In DNA, the CDR3 is TGTGCCAGCAGCCCAGACCTGGTTTACGAGCAGTACTTC. Translating it yields CASSPDLVYEQYF.